The entry below describes one T cell receptor (beta chain). Individuals aged about 18 to 89 years were recruited from 24 US areas. Per the original data handling: Scientists estimated how many nucleated cells there were by amplifying reference gene primers. Profiling relied on immunoSEQ multiplex PCR, and the TCRdb table lists in-frame clones only, not all of them. V and J calls plus clone size are reproduced from that table; the DNA served to infer D and trimming. The table lists about 170,000 clones, 84% of them singletons. The CDR3 length is 16 residues. CDR1 and CDR2 from the germline V gene are SGHRS and YFSETQ. The trim removed 2 bases at V and 1 base at J, leaving 4 bases unmatched. This entry belongs to a study of blood T cell repertoires in COVID-19. Overall study: Sources were T cells, B-cell-depleted T cells, or PBMCs; the material itself was cDNA or gDNA.

This clonotype was sampled from a man aged 50-60 years who had recovered from COVID-19. Sample: PBMCs or T cells enriched from blood (not recorded which). The gene calls are TRBV5-1 and TRBJ2-7; 12 bases are a match to TRBD2. The CDR3 DNA follows: TGCGCCAGCAGCTTCTCGGGACTAGCGGGTTCCTACGAGCAGTACTTC. It codes for CASSFSGLAGSYEQYF.